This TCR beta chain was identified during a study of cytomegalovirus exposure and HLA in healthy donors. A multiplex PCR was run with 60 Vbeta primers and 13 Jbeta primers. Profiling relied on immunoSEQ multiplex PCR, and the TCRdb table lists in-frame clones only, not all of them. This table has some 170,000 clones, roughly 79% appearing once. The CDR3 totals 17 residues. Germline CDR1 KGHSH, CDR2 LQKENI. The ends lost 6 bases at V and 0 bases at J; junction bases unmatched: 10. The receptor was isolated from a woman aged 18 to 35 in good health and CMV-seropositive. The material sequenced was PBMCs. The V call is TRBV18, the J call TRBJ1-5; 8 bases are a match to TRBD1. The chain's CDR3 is CASSLRSGQDSNQPQHF. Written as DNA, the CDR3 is TGTGCCAGCTCCCTAAGATCGGGACAGGATAGCAATCAGCCCCAGCATTTT.